Listed below are T cell receptor beta chains from one sample, sequenced in a study of CD8 T cells in Susac syndrome. TCRdb fed the immunoSEQ multiplex PCR reads into MiXCR, producing one record per CDR3 protein. The sample lists 84,000 or so distinct CDR3 sequences, 94% occurring once. Sequencing was performed on CD8+ T cells from PBMCs. Receptors originate from a human donor with Susac syndrome. The CDR3 runs from the conserved cysteine through the conserved F or W. The order of the fields is J gene, D gene, V gene, clone size, CDR3 protein, CDR3 DNA. D genes are given only for firm matches. Not all rows give a size; the values are once, few, many and, for expanded clones, a class.

j_call: TRBJ1-2
d_call: TRBD1
v_call: TRBV27
clone_size: NA
cdr3_aa: CASSLDREGGYTF
cdr3_nt: TGTGCCAGCAGTTTGGACAGGGAGGGAGGCTACACCTTC

j_call: TRBJ2-3
d_call: NA
v_call: TRBV19
clone_size: once
cdr3_aa: CASSIRQTSTDTQYF
cdr3_nt: TGTGCCAGTAGTATACGTCAGACTAGCACAGATACGCAGTATTTT

j_call: TRBJ1-2
d_call: TRBD1
v_call: TRBV4-2
clone_size: NA
cdr3_aa: CASSRLPQGGNYGYTF
cdr3_nt: TGTGCCAGCAGCCGTTTACCACAGGGGGGAAACTATGGCTACACCTTC

j_call: TRBJ2-5
d_call: TRBD2
v_call: TRBV7-9
clone_size: NA
cdr3_aa: CASSPLAGGGETQYF
cdr3_nt: TGTGCCAGCAGCCCCCTAGCGGGAGGGGGAGAGACCCAGTACTTC

j_call: TRBJ2-3
d_call: NA
v_call: TRBV6-5
clone_size: NA
cdr3_aa: CASSYEGTDTDTQYF
cdr3_nt: TGTGCCAGCAGTTACGAAGGCACCGACACAGATACGCAGTATTTT

j_call: TRBJ2-5
d_call: NA
v_call: TRBV27
clone_size: NA
cdr3_aa: CASSRTTDDYQETQYF
cdr3_nt: TGTGCCAGCAGCCGGACTACCGATGATTACCAAGAGACCCAGTACTTC

j_call: TRBJ1-2
d_call: NA
v_call: TRBV5-4
clone_size: NA
cdr3_aa: CASSPLGGTSVGYTF
cdr3_nt: TGTGCCAGCAGCCCCCTTGGGGGGACCTCCGTGGGCTACACCTTC

j_call: TRBJ2-2
d_call: TRBD2
v_call: TRBV7-3
clone_size: NA
cdr3_aa: CASSLTSREGRAGELFF
cdr3_nt: TGTGCCAGCAGCTTAACGTCTCGGGAGGGCCGTGCCGGGGAGCTGTTTTTT

j_call: TRBJ2-7
d_call: NA
v_call: TRBV5-6
clone_size: NA
cdr3_aa: CASSLSSHYEQYF
cdr3_nt: TGTGCCAGCAGCTTGTCCAGCCACTACGAGCAGTACTTC

j_call: TRBJ2-7
d_call: NA
v_call: TRBV4-2
clone_size: NA
cdr3_aa: CASSQDWGLTYSYEQYF
cdr3_nt: TGTGCCAGCAGCCAAGATTGGGGCCTGACATACTCCTACGAGCAGTACTTC

j_call: TRBJ2-5
d_call: TRBD2
v_call: TRBV9
clone_size: few
cdr3_aa: CASSVVPGGYQETQYF
cdr3_nt: TGTGCCAGCAGCGTAGTTCCGGGAGGATACCAAGAGACCCAGTACTTC

j_call: TRBJ2-7
d_call: TRBD1
v_call: TRBV15
clone_size: NA
cdr3_aa: CATSAETRTGVDEQYF
cdr3_nt: TGTGCCACCAGCGCCGAGACCAGGACAGGGGTCGACGAGCAGTACTTC

j_call: TRBJ2-3
d_call: TRBD2
v_call: TRBV6-2/TRBV6-3
clone_size: NA
cdr3_aa: CASSYGTSGYTDTQYF
cdr3_nt: TGTGCCAGCAGTTACGGGACTAGCGGGTACACAGATACGCAGTATTTT

j_call: TRBJ2-5
d_call: NA
v_call: TRBV20-1
clone_size: NA
cdr3_aa: CSAREDGRLGETQYF
cdr3_nt: TGCAGTGCTAGAGAGGACGGCAGGTTGGGAGAGACCCAGTACTTC

j_call: TRBJ2-5
d_call: NA
v_call: TRBV7-2
clone_size: medium-sized
cdr3_aa: CASSPGQLQETQYF
cdr3_nt: TGTGCCAGCAGCCCTGGACAGCTCCAAGAGACCCAGTACTTC

j_call: TRBJ2-2
d_call: NA
v_call: TRBV7-9
clone_size: NA
cdr3_aa: CASSNGPTNTGELFF
cdr3_nt: TGTGCCAGCAGCAACGGGCCTACGAACACCGGGGAGCTGTTTTTT

j_call: TRBJ1-5
d_call: NA
v_call: TRBV3-1
clone_size: NA
cdr3_aa: CASSQLGSEPLEPQHF
cdr3_nt: TGTGCCAGCAGCCAATTAGGCAGTGAACCCTTAGAGCCCCAGCATTTT

j_call: TRBJ2-5
d_call: TRBD2
v_call: TRBV7-2
clone_size: NA
cdr3_aa: CASSSGLGAGETQYF
cdr3_nt: TGTGCCAGCAGCTCGGGACTAGGGGCGGGAGAGACCCAGTACTTC

j_call: TRBJ1-2
d_call: TRBD1
v_call: TRBV6-2/TRBV6-3
clone_size: once
cdr3_aa: CASGTGGADYGYTF
cdr3_nt: TGTGCCAGCGGGACAGGGGGCGCCGACTATGGCTACACCTTC

j_call: TRBJ2-5
d_call: NA
v_call: TRBV3-1
clone_size: once
cdr3_aa: CASSPMGLFQYF
cdr3_nt: TGTGCCAGCAGCCCTATGGGCCTATTCCAGTACTTC

j_call: TRBJ2-1
d_call: TRBD2
v_call: TRBV20-1
clone_size: NA
cdr3_aa: CSARDLGLAHNEQFF
cdr3_nt: TGCAGTGCTAGAGATCTAGGACTAGCGCATAATGAGCAGTTCTTC

j_call: TRBJ2-7
d_call: NA
v_call: TRBV4-3
clone_size: NA
cdr3_aa: CASSNTGLRDEQYF
cdr3_nt: TGCGCCAGCAGCAATACAGGGCTTCGGGACGAGCAGTACTTC

j_call: TRBJ2-1
d_call: TRBD2
v_call: TRBV25-1
clone_size: NA
cdr3_aa: CASSETGGLGEQFF
cdr3_nt: TGTGCCAGCAGTGAAACGGGAGGCCTGGGTGAGCAGTTCTTC

j_call: TRBJ2-7
d_call: NA
v_call: TRBV3-1
clone_size: NA
cdr3_aa: CASSQGSNPNYEQYF
cdr3_nt: TGTGCCAGCAGCCAAGGGTCGAACCCCAACTACGAGCAGTACTTC

j_call: TRBJ2-7
d_call: NA
v_call: TRBV7-2
clone_size: once
cdr3_aa: CASSSVRASALGQYF
cdr3_nt: TGTGCCAGCAGCTCAGTTCGGGCTAGCGCATTGGGACAGTACTTC

j_call: TRBJ1-5
d_call: TRBD1
v_call: TRBV20-1
clone_size: NA
cdr3_aa: CSARDRQGVEFDQPQHF
cdr3_nt: TGCAGTGCTAGAGATAGACAGGGGGTAGAATTTGATCAGCCCCAGCATTTT

j_call: TRBJ1-2
d_call: NA
v_call: TRBV7-9
clone_size: NA
cdr3_aa: CASSLEGFGRRHGYTF
cdr3_nt: TGTGCCAGCAGCTTAGAGGGTTTCGGCAGGCGCCATGGCTACACCTTC

j_call: TRBJ2-2
d_call: NA
v_call: TRBV30
clone_size: NA
cdr3_aa: CAWSTSGHAELFF
cdr3_nt: TGTGCCTGGAGTACGTCAGGGCATGCGGAGCTGTTTTTT

j_call: TRBJ1-1
d_call: TRBD1
v_call: TRBV29-1
clone_size: NA
cdr3_aa: CSVVTGKNTEAFF
cdr3_nt: TGCAGCGTTGTGACAGGGAAGAACACTGAAGCTTTCTTT

j_call: TRBJ2-7
d_call: TRBD1
v_call: TRBV7-3
clone_size: few
cdr3_aa: CASSWEYGTAPYEQYF
cdr3_nt: TGTGCCAGCAGCTGGGAATACGGGACAGCACCCTACGAGCAGTACTTC

j_call: TRBJ1-5
d_call: NA
v_call: TRBV6-4
clone_size: NA
cdr3_aa: CASSESHRFVGNQPQHF
cdr3_nt: TGTGCCAGCAGTGAAAGTCACAGGTTCGTTGGGAATCAGCCCCAGCATTTT

j_call: TRBJ2-5
d_call: NA
v_call: TRBV7-6
clone_size: NA
cdr3_aa: CASSLDVTSRETQYF
cdr3_nt: TGTGCCAGCAGCTTAGACGTTACTAGCAGGGAGACCCAGTACTTC

j_call: TRBJ2-7
d_call: TRBD1
v_call: TRBV5-1
clone_size: NA
cdr3_aa: CASRDRDYEQYF
cdr3_nt: TGCGCCAGCCGGGACAGGGACTACGAGCAGTACTTC

j_call: TRBJ2-3
d_call: TRBD2
v_call: TRBV4-2
clone_size: NA
cdr3_aa: CASSGTRRDTQYF
cdr3_nt: TGTGCCAGCAGCGGGACTAGGCGGGATACGCAGTATTTT

j_call: TRBJ2-1
d_call: TRBD2
v_call: TRBV29-1
clone_size: NA
cdr3_aa: CSVEGLNTGSYNEQFF
cdr3_nt: TGCAGCGTTGAGGGACTAAATACCGGCTCCTACAATGAGCAGTTCTTC

j_call: TRBJ2-1
d_call: NA
v_call: TRBV13
clone_size: NA
cdr3_aa: CASSLGESISYNEQFF
cdr3_nt: TGTGCCAGCAGCTTAGGCGAAAGCATCTCCTACAATGAGCAGTTCTTC

j_call: TRBJ2-2
d_call: NA
v_call: TRBV6-1
clone_size: NA
cdr3_aa: CASSPRSGGELFF
cdr3_nt: TGTGCCAGCAGCCCGAGGAGCGGCGGGGAGCTGTTTTTT

j_call: TRBJ2-6
d_call: NA
v_call: TRBV28
clone_size: NA
cdr3_aa: CASSSRDTYSGANVLTF
cdr3_nt: TGTGCCAGCAGTTCCCGGGACACCTACTCTGGGGCCAACGTCCTGACTTTC

j_call: TRBJ2-1
d_call: NA
v_call: TRBV5-1
clone_size: NA
cdr3_aa: CASSFRPGGDEQFF
cdr3_nt: TGCGCCAGCAGCTTCAGACCTGGGGGCGATGAGCAGTTCTTC

j_call: TRBJ2-2
d_call: NA
v_call: TRBV29-1
clone_size: NA
cdr3_aa: CSVAGTMNTGELFF
cdr3_nt: TGCAGCGTGGCCGGGACCATGAACACCGGGGAGCTGTTTTTT

j_call: TRBJ2-1
d_call: TRBD1
v_call: TRBV2
clone_size: NA
cdr3_aa: CASSDVGTGDNEQFF
cdr3_nt: TGTGCCAGCAGTGATGTCGGGACAGGGGACAATGAGCAGTTCTTC

j_call: TRBJ2-1
d_call: TRBD2
v_call: TRBV28
clone_size: NA
cdr3_aa: CASSGLAGVWSYNEQFF
cdr3_nt: TGTGCCAGCAGTGGACTAGCGGGAGTTTGGTCCTACAATGAGCAGTTCTTC

j_call: TRBJ1-1
d_call: NA
v_call: TRBV27
clone_size: NA
cdr3_aa: CASSFGTLTEAFF
cdr3_nt: TGTGCCAGCAGTTTTGGAACTCTCACTGAAGCTTTCTTT

j_call: TRBJ2-7
d_call: TRBD2
v_call: TRBV28
clone_size: NA
cdr3_aa: CASSQPGLAGEAYEQYF
cdr3_nt: TGTGCCAGCAGCCAGCCCGGACTAGCGGGAGAGGCGTACGAGCAGTACTTC

j_call: TRBJ2-3
d_call: NA
v_call: TRBV6-2/TRBV6-3
clone_size: NA
cdr3_aa: CASRRLDISTDTQYF
cdr3_nt: TGTGCCAGCAGACGGTTGGACATCAGCACAGATACGCAGTATTTT

j_call: TRBJ2-7
d_call: TRBD1
v_call: TRBV20-1
clone_size: NA
cdr3_aa: CSAEAGGPSYEQYF
cdr3_nt: TGCAGTGCTGAGGCAGGGGGACCTTCCTACGAGCAGTACTTC

j_call: TRBJ2-7
d_call: NA
v_call: TRBV29-1
clone_size: NA
cdr3_aa: CSVDGGGGGSSYEQYF
cdr3_nt: TGCAGCGTTGATGGGGGGGGCGGTGGGAGCTCCTACGAGCAGTACTTC

j_call: TRBJ2-1
d_call: NA
v_call: TRBV6-5
clone_size: NA
cdr3_aa: CASSYSTGTPFF
cdr3_nt: TGTGCCAGCAGTTACTCGACAGGGACTCCGTTCTTC

j_call: TRBJ2-7
d_call: NA
v_call: TRBV9
clone_size: NA
cdr3_aa: CASSKGPGYEQYF
cdr3_nt: TGTGCCAGCAGTAAGGGCCCTGGCTACGAGCAGTACTTC

j_call: TRBJ2-7
d_call: NA
v_call: TRBV20-1
clone_size: NA
cdr3_aa: CSARDSGTYEQYF
cdr3_nt: TGCAGTGCTAGAGATTCTGGCACCTACGAGCAGTACTTC

j_call: TRBJ2-7
d_call: NA
v_call: TRBV4-1
clone_size: NA
cdr3_aa: CASSPGTGSGYEQYF
cdr3_nt: TGCGCCAGCAGCCCAGGGACGGGATCCGGATACGAGCAGTACTTC